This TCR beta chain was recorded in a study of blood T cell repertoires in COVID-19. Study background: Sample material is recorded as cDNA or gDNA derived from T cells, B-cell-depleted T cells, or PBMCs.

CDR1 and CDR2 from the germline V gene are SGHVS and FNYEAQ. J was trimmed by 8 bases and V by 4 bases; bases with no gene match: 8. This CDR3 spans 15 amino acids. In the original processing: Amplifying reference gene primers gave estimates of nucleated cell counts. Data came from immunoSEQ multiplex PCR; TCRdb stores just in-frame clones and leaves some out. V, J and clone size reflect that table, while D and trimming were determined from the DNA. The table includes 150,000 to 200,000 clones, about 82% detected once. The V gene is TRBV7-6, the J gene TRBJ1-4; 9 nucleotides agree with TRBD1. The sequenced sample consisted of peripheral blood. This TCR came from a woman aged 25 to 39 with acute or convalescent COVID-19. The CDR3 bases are TGTGCCAGCAGCTCCAAGACAGGGGGTGGAGAAAAACTGTTTTTT. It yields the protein CASSSKTGGGEKLFF.